The sequence of this TCR beta chain was determined in a study of cytomegalovirus exposure and HLA in healthy donors. Findings and caveats of the study: As immune exposure information, only CMV serostatus was available. The Asian-associated ancestry cluster reportedly had fewer N-insertions than the approximately 670-donor mean in a later analysis. Several of the most significant clusters appeared linked to common viral pathogens, based on a later analysis.

Details on this clone: Its antigen is not identified.

Germline loops: CDR1 SGHVS, CDR2 FNYEAQ. The CDR3 consists of 19 residues. With 3 bases clipped from V and 0 bases from J, the junction kept 11 bases outside the gene matches. The PCR had 60 Vbeta and 13 Jbeta primers. The assay was immunoSEQ multiplex PCR, and TCRdb's table has in-frame clones only and misses some. The repertoire consists of about 190,000 clones, with about 80% occurring once and the leading ten covering over 2%. Sequencing was performed on PBMCs. The source is a woman aged 25-40 years in good health and CMV-seronegative. This chain joins TRBV7-6 and TRBJ2-2; the match to TRBD2 covers 9 bases. The CDR3 coding sequence is TGTGCCAGCAGCTTTAAGGGGGGGCTAGCGGGATCGAACACCGGGGAGCTGTTTTTT. Translating it yields CASSFKGGLAGSNTGELFF.